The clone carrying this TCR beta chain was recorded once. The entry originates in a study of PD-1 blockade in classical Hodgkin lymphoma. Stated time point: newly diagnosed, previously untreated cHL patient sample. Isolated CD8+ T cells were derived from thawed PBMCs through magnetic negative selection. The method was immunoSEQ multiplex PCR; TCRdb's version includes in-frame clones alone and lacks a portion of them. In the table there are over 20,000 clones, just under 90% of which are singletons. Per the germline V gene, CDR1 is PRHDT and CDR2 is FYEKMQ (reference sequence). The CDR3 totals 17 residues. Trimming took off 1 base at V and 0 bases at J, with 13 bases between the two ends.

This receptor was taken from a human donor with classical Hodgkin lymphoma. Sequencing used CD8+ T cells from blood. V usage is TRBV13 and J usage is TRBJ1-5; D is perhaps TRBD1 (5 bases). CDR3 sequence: CASSLVGGSLSNQPQHF. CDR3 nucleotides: TGTGCCAGCAGCTTAGTGGGGGGATCCCTTAGCAATCAGCCCCAGCATTTT.